These 10 T cell receptor beta chains originate from one sample sequenced in a study of T cells expressing NK-cell markers. After re-calling the 5' RACE reads, TCRdb lists one entry per CDR3 protein, DNA absent. In all, the sample yields 150,000 or so distinct CDR3 sequences. Sample: blood T cells: a sorted CD56 or NKG2C T cell subset, CD4+ or CD8+ T cells, or bulk PBMC T cells (not recorded which). These receptors were obtained from a woman aged 18-70 years in good health.

V and J are TRBV20-1 and TRBJ1-2; checking the TCRdb D call of TRBD1 is not possible without DNA. Germline CDR1 reads DFQATT; CDR2 reads SNEGSKA (reference sequence). The CDR3 extends over 15 amino acids. This chain's CDR3 is CSALLTGGVNYGYTF.

This chain uses TRBV5-1 with TRBJ2-3; TCRdb outputs TRBD2, but without DNA this stays unchecked. The CDR3 is 15 residues long. The germline V gene encodes CDR1 SGHRS and CDR2 YFSETQ. The CDR3 here is CASSFSLSTSEAQYF.

This rearrangement joins TRBV10-3 to TRBJ2-6. The CDR3 consists of 11 residues. From germline, CDR1 is ENHRY and CDR2 SYGVKD. Here the CDR3 reads CAISGANVLTF.

The genes are TRBV12-3 or TRBV12-4 and TRBJ2-5; no DNA is available, so the TRBD2 call from TCRdb remains unchecked. This CDR3 spans 19 amino acids. The CDR3 loop reads CASSLTETSGRAGRETQYF.

The gene calls are TRBV14 and TRBJ2-3. The CDR3 is 15 residues long. Germline lookup yields CDR1 SGHDN and CDR2 FVKESK. The chain's CDR3 is CASSHSSTSTDTQYF.

The CDR3 reads CASGERNYYTGELFF. The genes are TRBV28 and TRBJ2-2. This CDR3 is 15 amino acids long. The germline V gene encodes CDR1 MDHEN and CDR2 SYDVKM.

V is TRBV3-1 and J is TRBJ2-1; TCRdb calls TRBD2, which cannot be checked without DNA. Germline V gene lookup returns CDR1 LGHDT and CDR2 YNNKEL (reference sequence). The CDR3 spans 13 residues. The CDR3 region is CASRRPGTNEQFF.

The chain recombines TRBV20-1 with TRBJ2-5; TCRdb selects TRBD2, and the lack of DNA leaves this call unchecked. This CDR3 comprises 16 residues. Germline loops: CDR1 DFQATT, CDR2 SNEGSKA (reference sequence). CDR3 in amino acids: CSARGPAGIIQETQYF.

This chain joins TRBV21-1 and TRBJ1-5. TRBV21-1 is reported as a pseudogene. The length of the CDR3 is 15 residues. The CDR3 reads CASSCTGEEYGTQHF.

The chain couples TRBV29-1 to TRBJ2-7. The CDR3 spans 12 residues. Germline CDR1 is SQVTM and CDR2 is ANQGSEA. The CDR3 loop is CSVVAPSYEQYF.